The clone carrying this T cell receptor beta chain has more than one count but fewer than ten. Its antigen is still unknown. TCRdb analysed the reads with MiXCR anew, one entry per CDR3 protein. The sample holds about 150,000 distinct CDR3 sequences; about 31% are singletons and the top ten take around 50%. The data derive from a study of T cell repertoires in cytomegalovirus infection. As for the study in general: Indications came from public TCR beta signatures; they pointed to CMV infection and to a matching HLA type.

The germline CDR1 and CDR2 sequences are MGHRA and YSYEKL. V was cut by 0 bases and J by 1 base, with 15 bases left in between. This CDR3 contains 17 residues. Notes on the study in general: Carriage of CMV together with the relevant HLA was identifiable through cumulative public TCR beta family frequency. Dominating the ex vivo response were HLA-C-restricted CMV-specific TCR beta clonotypes.

Specimen: CD8+ T cells from cultured PBMCs, collected from culture after CMV antigen stimulation. This rearrangement joins TRBV4-1 to TRBJ2-5; D gene ambiguous. The origin of this receptor is a human donor in good health (CMV status not recorded). Some clones in this sample may be carry-over from other donors' samples. The CDR3 region is CASSQENIRRTQETQYF. CDR3 sequence (DNA): TGCGCCAGCAGCCAAGAAAATATTCGCAGGACCCAAGAGACCCAGTACTTC.